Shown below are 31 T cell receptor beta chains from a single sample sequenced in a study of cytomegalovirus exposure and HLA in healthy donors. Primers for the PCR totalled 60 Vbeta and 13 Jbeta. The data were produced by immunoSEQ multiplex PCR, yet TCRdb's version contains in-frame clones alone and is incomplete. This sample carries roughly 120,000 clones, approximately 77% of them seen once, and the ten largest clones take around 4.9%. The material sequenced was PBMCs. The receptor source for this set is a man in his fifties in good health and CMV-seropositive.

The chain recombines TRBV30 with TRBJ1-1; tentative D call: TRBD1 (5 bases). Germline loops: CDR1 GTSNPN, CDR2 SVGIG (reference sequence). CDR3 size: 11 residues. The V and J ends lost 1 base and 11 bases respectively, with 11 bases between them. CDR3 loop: CAWSEGFLAFF. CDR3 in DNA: TGTGCCTGGAGTGAGGGGTTTTTGGCTTTCTTT. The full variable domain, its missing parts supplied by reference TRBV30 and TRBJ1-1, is SQTIHQWPATLVQPVGSPLSLECTVEGTSNPNLYWYRQAAGRGLQLLFYSVGIGQISSEVPQNLSASRPQDRQFILSSKKLLLSDSGFYLCAWSEGFLAFFGQGTRLTVV.

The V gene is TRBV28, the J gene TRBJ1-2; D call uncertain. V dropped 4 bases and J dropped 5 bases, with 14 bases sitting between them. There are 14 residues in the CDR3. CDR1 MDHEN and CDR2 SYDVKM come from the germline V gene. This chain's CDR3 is CASSSLGLPYGYTF. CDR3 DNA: TGTGCCAGCAGTTCCCTCGGTCTTCCTTATGGCTACACCTTC.

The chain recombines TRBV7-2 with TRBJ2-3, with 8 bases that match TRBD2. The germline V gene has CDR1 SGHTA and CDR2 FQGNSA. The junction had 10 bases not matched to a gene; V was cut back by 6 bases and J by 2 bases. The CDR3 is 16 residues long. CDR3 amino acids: CASSPGLAGPTDTQYF. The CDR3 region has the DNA TGTGCCAGCAGTCCAGGGCTAGCGGGCCCCACAGATACGCAGTATTTT. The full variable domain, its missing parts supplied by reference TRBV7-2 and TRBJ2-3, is GAGVSQSPSNKVTEKGKDVELRCDPISGHTALYWYRQSLGQGLEFLIYFQGNSAPDKSGLPSDRFSAERTGGSVSTLTIQRTQQEDSAVYLCASSPGLAGPTDTQYFGPGTRLTVL.

The CDR3 sequence: CASSAEDVGQPQHF. The CDR3 nucleotides read TGTGCCAGCAGTGCGGAGGACGTAGGTCAGCCCCAGCATTTT. The rearrangement joins TRBV6-1 to TRBJ1-5; no clear D. The length of the CDR3 is 14 residues. Trimming removed 4 bases at V and 6 bases at J, with 13 bases between. Per the germline V gene, CDR1 is MNHNS and CDR2 is SASEGT.

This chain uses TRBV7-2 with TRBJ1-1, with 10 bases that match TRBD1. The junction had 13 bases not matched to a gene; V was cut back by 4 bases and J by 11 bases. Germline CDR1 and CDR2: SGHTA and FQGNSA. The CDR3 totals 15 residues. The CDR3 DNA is TGTGCCAGCAGCTCTTCACCGGGACAGGGGCTCGTTGCTTTCTTT. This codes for CASSSSPGQGLVAFF. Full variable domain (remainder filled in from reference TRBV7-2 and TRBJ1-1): GAGVSQSPSNKVTEKGKDVELRCDPISGHTALYWYRQSLGQGLEFLIYFQGNSAPDKSGLPSDRFSAERTGGSVSTLTIQRTQQEDSAVYLCASSSSPGQGLVAFFGQGTRLTVV.

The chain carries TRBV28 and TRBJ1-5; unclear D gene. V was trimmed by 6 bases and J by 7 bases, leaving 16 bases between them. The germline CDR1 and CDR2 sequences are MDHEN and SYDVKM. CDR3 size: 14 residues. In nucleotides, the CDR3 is TGTGCCAGCAGCCCTCGGCCTGTCGGGCAGCCCCAGCATTTT. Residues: CASSPRPVGQPQHF.

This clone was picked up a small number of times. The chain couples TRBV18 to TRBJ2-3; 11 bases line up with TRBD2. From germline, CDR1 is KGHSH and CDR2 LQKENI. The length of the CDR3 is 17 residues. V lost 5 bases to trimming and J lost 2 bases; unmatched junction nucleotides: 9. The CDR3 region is CASSSTLTSGDTDTQYF. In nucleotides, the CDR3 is TGTGCCAGCTCATCGACGTTGACTAGCGGGGACACAGATACGCAGTATTTT.

The chain's CDR3 is CASSEGQGISYEQYF. CDR3 in DNA: TGTGCCAGCAGCGAGGGACAGGGCATCTCCTACGAGCAGTACTTC. This chain uses TRBV7-9 with TRBJ2-7, with 9 bases fitting TRBD1. Germline-derived CDR1 and CDR2 are SEHNR and FQNEAQ (reference sequence). The CDR3 is made up of 15 amino acids. Unmatched junction bases numbered 5, after V lost 5 bases and J lost 0 bases.

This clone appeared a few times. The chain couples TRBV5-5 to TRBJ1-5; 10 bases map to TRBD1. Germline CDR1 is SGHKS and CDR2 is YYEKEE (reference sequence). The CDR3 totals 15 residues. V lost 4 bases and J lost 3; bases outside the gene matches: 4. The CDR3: CASSRGQGDNQPQHF. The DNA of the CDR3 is TGTGCCAGCAGCCGTGGACAGGGGGACAATCAGCCCCAGCATTTT.

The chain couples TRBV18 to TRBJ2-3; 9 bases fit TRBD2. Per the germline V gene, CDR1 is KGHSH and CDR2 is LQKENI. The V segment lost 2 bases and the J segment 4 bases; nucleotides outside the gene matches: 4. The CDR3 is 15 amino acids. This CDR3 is CASSPIAGESDTQYF. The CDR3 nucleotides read TGTGCCAGCTCACCAATAGCGGGAGAATCAGATACGCAGTATTTT.

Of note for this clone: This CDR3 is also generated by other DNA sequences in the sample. The CDR3 DNA reads TGTGCCAGCAGCCGGGACAATGGGGAGACCCAGTACTTC. Amino acids: CASSRDNGETQYF. J is TRBJ2-5 and V is TRBV6-5; D might be TRBD1 (6 bases). The CDR3 runs to 13 residues. Germline lookup yields CDR1 MNHEY and CDR2 SVGAGI. Trimming removed 6 bases from V and 5 bases from J, with 13 bases in between.

The CDR3 loop is CASSRVPGQGAFGTEAFF. The CDR3 DNA reads as TGTGCCAGCAGCCGAGTCCCGGGACAGGGGGCATTCGGCACTGAAGCTTTCTTT. The chain joins TRBV4-2 to TRBJ1-1; 12 bases line up with TRBD1. Unmatched junction bases numbered 13, after V lost 4 bases and J lost 4 bases. The CDR3 has 18 amino acids. Looked up from germline, CDR1 is LGHNA and CDR2 is YNFKEQ.

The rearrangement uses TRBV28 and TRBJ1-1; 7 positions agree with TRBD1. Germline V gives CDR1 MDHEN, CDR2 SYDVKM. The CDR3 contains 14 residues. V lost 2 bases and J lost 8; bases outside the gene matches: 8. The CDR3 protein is CASSLEDRVGEAFF. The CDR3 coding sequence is TGTGCCAGCAGTTTAGAAGACAGGGTAGGCGAAGCTTTCTTT.

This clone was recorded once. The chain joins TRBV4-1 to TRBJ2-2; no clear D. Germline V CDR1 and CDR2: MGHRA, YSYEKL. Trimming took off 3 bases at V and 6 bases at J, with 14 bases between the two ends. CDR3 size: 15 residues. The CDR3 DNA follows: TGCGCCAGCAGCCATCACGATGAGCATTCCGGGGAGCTGTTTTTT. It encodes CASSHHDEHSGELFF.

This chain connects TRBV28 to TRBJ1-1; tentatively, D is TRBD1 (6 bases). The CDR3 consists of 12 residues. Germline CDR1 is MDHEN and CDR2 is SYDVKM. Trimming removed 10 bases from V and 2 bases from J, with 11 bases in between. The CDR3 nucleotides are TGTGCCACCGACAGGTTAAACACTGAAGCTTTCTTT. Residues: CATDRLNTEAFF.

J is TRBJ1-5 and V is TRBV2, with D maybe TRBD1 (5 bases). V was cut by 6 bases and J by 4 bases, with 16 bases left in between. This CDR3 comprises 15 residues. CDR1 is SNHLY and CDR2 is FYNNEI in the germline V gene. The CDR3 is CASREGRSENQPQHF. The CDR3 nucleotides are TGTGCCAGCAGGGAGGGACGGTCGGAGAATCAGCCCCAGCATTTT. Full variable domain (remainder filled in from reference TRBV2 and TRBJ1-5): EPEVTQTPSHQVTQMGQEVILRCVPISNHLYFYWYRQILGQKVEFLVSFYNNEISEKSEIFDDQFSVERPDGSNFTLKIRSTKLEDSAMYFCASREGRSENQPQHFGDGTRLSIL.

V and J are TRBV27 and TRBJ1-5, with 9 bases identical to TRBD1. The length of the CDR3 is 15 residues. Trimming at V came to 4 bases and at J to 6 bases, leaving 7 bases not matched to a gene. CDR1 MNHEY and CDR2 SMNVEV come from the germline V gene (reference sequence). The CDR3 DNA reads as TGTGCCAGCAGTTCGGGACAGGGAAGGATTCAGCCCCAGCATTTT. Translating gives CASSSGQGRIQPQHF.

CDR3 residues: CASSQDRGSYNEQFF. The CDR3 DNA reads TGCGCCAGCAGCCAAGACAGGGGGTCCTACAATGAGCAGTTCTTC. V usage is TRBV4-3 and J usage is TRBJ2-1; 7 bases are a match to TRBD1. Germline V lookup: CDR1 LGHNA, CDR2 YSLEER. With V trimmed by 0 bases and J by 1 base, 0 bases remained unmatched. The length of the CDR3 is 15 residues.

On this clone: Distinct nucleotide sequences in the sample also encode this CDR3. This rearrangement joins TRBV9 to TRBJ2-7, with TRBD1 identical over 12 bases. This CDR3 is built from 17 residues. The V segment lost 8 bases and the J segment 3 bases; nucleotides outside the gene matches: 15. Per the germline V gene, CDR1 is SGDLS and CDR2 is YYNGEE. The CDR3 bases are TGTGCCAGTAGTACGCTGGGAGGGACAGGGGGCATCTACGAGCAGTACTTC. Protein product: CASSTLGGTGGIYEQYF. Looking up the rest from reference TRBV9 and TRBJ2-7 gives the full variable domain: DSGVTQTPKHLITATGQRVTLRCSPRSGDLSVYWYQQSLDQGLQFLIQYYNGEERAKGNILERFSAQQFPDLHSELNLSSLELGDSALYFCASSTLGGTGGIYEQYFGPGTRLTVT.

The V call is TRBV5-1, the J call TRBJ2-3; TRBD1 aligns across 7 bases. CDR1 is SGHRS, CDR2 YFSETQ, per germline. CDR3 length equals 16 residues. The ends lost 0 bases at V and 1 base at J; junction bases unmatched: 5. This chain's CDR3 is CASSLDVTGGTDTQYF. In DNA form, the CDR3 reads TGCGCCAGCAGCTTGGATGTTACAGGGGGCACAGATACGCAGTATTTT.

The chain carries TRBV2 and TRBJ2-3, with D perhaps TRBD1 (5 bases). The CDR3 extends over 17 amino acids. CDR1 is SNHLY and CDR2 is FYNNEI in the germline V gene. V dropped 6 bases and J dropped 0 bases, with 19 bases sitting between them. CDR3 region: CASRQRLTAQSTDTQYF. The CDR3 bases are TGTGCCAGCAGACAGCGATTGACAGCTCAGAGCACAGATACGCAGTATTTT.

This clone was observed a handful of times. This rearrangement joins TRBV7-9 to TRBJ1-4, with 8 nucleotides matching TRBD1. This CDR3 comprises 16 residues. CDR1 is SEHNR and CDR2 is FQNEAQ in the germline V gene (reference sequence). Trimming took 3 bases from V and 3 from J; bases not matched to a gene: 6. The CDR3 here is CASSFSGTGANEKLFF. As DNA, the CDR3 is TGTGCCAGCAGCTTTTCCGGGACAGGTGCTAATGAAAAACTGTTTTTT.

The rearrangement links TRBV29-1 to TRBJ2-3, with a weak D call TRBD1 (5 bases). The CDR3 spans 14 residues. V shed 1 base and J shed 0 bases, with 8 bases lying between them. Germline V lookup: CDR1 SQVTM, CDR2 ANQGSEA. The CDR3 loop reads CSVEGGASTDTQYF. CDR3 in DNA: TGCAGCGTTGAAGGTGGGGCAAGCACAGATACGCAGTATTTT.

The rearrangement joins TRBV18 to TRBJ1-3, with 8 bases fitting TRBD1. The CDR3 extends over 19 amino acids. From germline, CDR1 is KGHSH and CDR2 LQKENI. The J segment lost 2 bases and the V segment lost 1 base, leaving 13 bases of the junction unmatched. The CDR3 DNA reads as TGTGCCAGCTCACCACTTGGGCAGGGGGCGGATTTGCCTGGAAACACCATATATTTT. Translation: CASSPLGQGADLPGNTIYF.

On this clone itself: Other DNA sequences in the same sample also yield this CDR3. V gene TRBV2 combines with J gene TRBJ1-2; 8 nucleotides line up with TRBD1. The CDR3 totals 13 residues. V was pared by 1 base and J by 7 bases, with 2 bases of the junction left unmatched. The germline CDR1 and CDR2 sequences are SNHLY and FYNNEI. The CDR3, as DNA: TGTGCCAGCAGTGAAGACAGGGGGTTTGGCTACACCTTC. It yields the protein CASSEDRGFGYTF. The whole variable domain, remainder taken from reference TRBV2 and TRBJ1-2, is EPEVTQTPSHQVTQMGQEVILRCVPISNHLYFYWYRQILGQKVEFLVSFYNNEISEKSEIFDDQFSVERPDGSNFTLKIRSTKLEDSAMYFCASSEDRGFGYTFGSGTRLTVV.

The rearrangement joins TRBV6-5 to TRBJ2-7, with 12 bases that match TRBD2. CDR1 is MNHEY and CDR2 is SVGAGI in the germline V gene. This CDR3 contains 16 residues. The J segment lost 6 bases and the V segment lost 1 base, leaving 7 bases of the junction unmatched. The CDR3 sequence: CASSYLTSGRSGEQYF. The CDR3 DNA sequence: TGTGCCAGCAGTTACTTGACTAGCGGGAGATCTGGCGAGCAGTACTTC.

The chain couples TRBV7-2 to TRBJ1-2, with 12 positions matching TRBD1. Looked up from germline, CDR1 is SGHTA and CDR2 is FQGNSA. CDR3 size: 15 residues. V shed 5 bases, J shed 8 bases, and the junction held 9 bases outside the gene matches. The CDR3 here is CASSNGTGGIKGYTF. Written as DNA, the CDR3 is TGTGCCAGCAGCAATGGGACAGGGGGCATAAAAGGCTACACCTTC.

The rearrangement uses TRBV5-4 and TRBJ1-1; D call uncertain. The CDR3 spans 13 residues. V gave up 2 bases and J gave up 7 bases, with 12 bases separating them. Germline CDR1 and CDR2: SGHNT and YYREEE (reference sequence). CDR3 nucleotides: TGTGCCAGCAGCTTACAGATCTTTATTGAAGCTTTCTTT. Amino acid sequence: CASSLQIFIEAFF.

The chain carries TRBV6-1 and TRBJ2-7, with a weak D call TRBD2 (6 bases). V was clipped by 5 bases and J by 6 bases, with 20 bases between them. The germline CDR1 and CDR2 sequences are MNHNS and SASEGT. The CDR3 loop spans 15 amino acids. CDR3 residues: CASSRPGTAQAEQYF. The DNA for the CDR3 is TGTGCCAGCAGTCGACCAGGGACTGCCCAAGCCGAGCAGTACTTC.

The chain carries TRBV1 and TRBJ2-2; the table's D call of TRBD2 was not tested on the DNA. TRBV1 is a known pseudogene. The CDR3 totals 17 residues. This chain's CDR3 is CTSSQELAVKFTGELFF. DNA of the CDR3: TGCACCAGCAGCCAAGAACTAGCGGTAAAGTTCACCGGGGAGCTGTTTTTT.

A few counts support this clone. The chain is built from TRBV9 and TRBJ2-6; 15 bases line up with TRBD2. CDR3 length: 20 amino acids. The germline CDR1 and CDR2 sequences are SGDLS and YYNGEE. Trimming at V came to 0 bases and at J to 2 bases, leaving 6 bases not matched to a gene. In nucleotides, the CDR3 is TGTGCCAGCAGCGTAGGGACTAGCGGGGGGGACGCGGCTGGGGCCAACGTCCTGACTTTC. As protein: CASSVGTSGGDAAGANVLTF.